Included here is one T cell receptor beta chain sequence, with context. Its cognate antigen is unknown. Germline lookup yields CDR1 SGHRS and CDR2 YFSETQ. Trimming pared 3 bases from V and 1 base from J, leaving 13 bases between. This CDR3 spans 15 amino acids. These data come from a study of T-cell memory formation after mild COVID-19. Overall study findings and caveats: Later expanders leaned toward CD4+, whereas clones contracting from day 15 to 85 were balanced CD4/CD8. Some SARS-CoV-2-responding clones were already detected in memory before infection.

A 5'RACE reaction primed in the constant segment made cDNA libraries of TCR alpha and TCR beta, and these carried sample barcodes and UMIs. A single record per CDR3 protein comes from TCRdb applying MiXCR to the 5' RACE reads. The sample includes approximately 240,000 distinct CDR3 sequences, 16% of them seen just once. This chain uses TRBV5-1 with TRBJ2-5; no firm D call. Sequences were obtained from PBMCs or a T cell subset sorted from them (not recorded which). This clonotype was obtained from a man between 18 and 35 years old who had mild COVID-19 (a few samples of this study predate the infection). Cell type and time point are not known. The CDR3 here is CASSWISIRQETQYF. For the CDR3, the DNA is TGCGCCAGCAGCTGGATCAGCATCCGCCAAGAGACCCAGTACTTC.